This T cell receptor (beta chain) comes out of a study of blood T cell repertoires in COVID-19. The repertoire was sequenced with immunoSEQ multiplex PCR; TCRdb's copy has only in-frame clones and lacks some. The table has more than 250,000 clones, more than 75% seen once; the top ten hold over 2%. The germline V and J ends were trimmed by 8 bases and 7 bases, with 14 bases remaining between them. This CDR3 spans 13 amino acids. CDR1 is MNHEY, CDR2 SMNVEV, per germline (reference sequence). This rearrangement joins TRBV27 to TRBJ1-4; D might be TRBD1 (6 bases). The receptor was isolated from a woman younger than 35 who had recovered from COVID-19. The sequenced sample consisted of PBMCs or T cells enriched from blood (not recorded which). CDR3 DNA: TGTGCCAGCTCCTTTGCCAGGGGTGAAAAACTGTTTTTT. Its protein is CASSFARGEKLFF.